A selection of T cell receptor beta chains follows, all from one sample in a study of cytomegalovirus exposure and HLA in healthy donors. Clones were read by immunoSEQ multiplex PCR, and TCRdb kept only the in-frame ones, dropping some. Found here are approximately 110,000 clones; the top ten clones hold approximately 2.6%. The sample comprised PBMCs. These receptors were collected from a young man in good health and CMV-seronegative. The CDR3 runs from the conserved cysteine through the conserved F or W.

TRBV5-4	TRBJ1-1	CASSLGQTNTEAFF
TRBV7-8	TRBJ1-5	CASSLGGTVSNQPQHF
TRBV19	TRBJ2-1	CASSIRGAYNEQFF
TRBV6-1	TRBJ2-2	CASPDRRTTGELFF
TRBV2	TRBJ1-4	CASSEDRATNEKLFF
TRBV30	TRBJ2-2	CASHSGGDTGELFF
TRBV28	TRBJ2-6	CASSTRTGWGSGANVLTF
TRBV9	TRBJ2-7	CPPDRSYEQYF
TRBV29-1	TRBJ1-2	CSVIRVDYGYTF
TRBV27	TRBJ1-1	CASSPSPKNTEAFF
TRBV25-1	NA	CASSEEEVHEQYF
TRBV30	TRBJ1-4	CAWSVTWGDLQTEKLFF
TRBV6-4	TRBJ2-3	CASSEQVTDTQYF
TRBV28	TRBJ1-6	CASTPGGEDNSPLHF
TRBV7-3	TRBJ2-1	CASSKRGLAGGNEQFF
TRBV19	TRBJ2-7	CASSSPGVQLYEQYF
TRBV27	TRBJ2-2	CASAHLPVNTGELFF
TRBV10-3	TRBJ2-3	CAISGMAVVSTDTQYF
TRBV2	TRBJ1-1	CASSVTGGPEAFF
TRBV5-6	TRBJ2-3	CASSLMDDSDTQYF
TRBV10-2	TRBJ1-4	CASTPMGRAQLFF
TRBV2	TRBJ2-7	CAGGVALEQYF
TRBV28	TRBJ1-2	CASSLVPQVGDGYTF
TRBV19	TRBJ1-1	CASIAAGTEAFF
TRBV18	TRBJ2-1	CASSPASGRNNEQFF
TRBV19	TRBJ2-1	CASNPIGLAGDYYNEQFF
TRBV28	TRBJ1-1	CASSFSRMIRGPNTEAFF
TRBV7-6	TRBJ2-1	CASSRIRTAGAEYNEQFF
TRBV6-1	TRBJ1-1	CASSEDQGGRAEAFF
TRBV28	TRBJ2-7	CASSFPKLAGEQYF
TRBV14	TRBJ2-5	CASSADRVEETQYF
TRBV4-1	TRBJ1-1	CASSQGLFGLANTEAFF
TRBV11-2	TRBJ2-1	CASSFTSGTGFYNEQFF
TRBV20-1	TRBJ2-1	CSAVATNEQFF
TRBV5-5	TRBJ2-2	CASSFYRGSGELFF